This T cell receptor (beta chain) was documented in a study of shared clonotypes between healthy human individuals. Study-level points and caveats: Owing to a small donor count, the genetic and exposure-history diversity represented was limited.

On this clone itself: Its antigen is unidentified.

In the source study's methods: For the immunoSEQ data, sequences were junction-only without quality scores, so filtering differed. Sequenced by immunoSEQ multiplex PCR; TCRdb stores in-frame clones only, minus some. V, J and clone size reflect that table, while D and trimming were determined from the DNA. The profile shows about 2.3 million clones, around 92% of them singletons. The CDR3 runs to 14 residues. The V and J ends lost 4 bases and 0 bases respectively, with 9 bases between them. In germline, CDR1 is SNHLY, CDR2 FYNNEI. Material: naive CD4+ T cells from PBMCs. As for subset: CD45RA+ positively selected. This receptor was identified in a man between 18 and 35 years old in good health. Some clones in this sample may be carry-over from other donors' samples. The V gene is TRBV2, the J gene TRBJ1-1; weak D call: TRBD1 (5 bases). The CDR3 here is CASSVQGLNTEAFF. In DNA form, the CDR3 reads TGTGCCAGCAGTGTGCAGGGATTGAACACTGAAGCTTTCTTT.